Presented here are 22 T cell receptor beta chains from one specimen sequenced in a study of T-cell memory formation after mild COVID-19. MiXCR was run by TCRdb on the 5' RACE reads, yielding one entry per CDR3 protein. In the table there are around 340,000 distinct CDR3 sequences, 15% of which are singletons. The sample taken for sequencing was PBMCs or a T cell subset sorted from them (not recorded which). The receptors were sampled from a man aged 18 to 30 who had mild COVID-19 (a few samples of this study predate the infection). Cell type and time point are not known.

This clonotype has a handful of counts. The CDR3 nucleotides read TGTGCCACTTCGATGGCTTCCCCCGTTCCCTACGAGCAGTACTTC. This translates into CATSMASPVPYEQYF. V gene TRBV19 combines with J gene TRBJ2-7, with D unresolved. V lost 10 bases, J lost 2 bases, and 21 bases lay in between. The length of the CDR3 is 15 residues. Germline CDR1 is LNHDA and CDR2 is SQIVND (reference sequence).

The CDR3 region is CASSSTGYGIYGNQPQHF. The CDR3 DNA sequence: TGTGCCAGCAGCTCCACAGGGTACGGGATATACGGCAATCAGCCCCAGCATTTT. The chain combines TRBV7-9 with TRBJ1-5; D might be TRBD1 (6 bases). The CDR3 is 18 residues long. The germline gives CDR1 SEHNR, CDR2 FQNEAQ (reference sequence). Trimming removed 4 bases from V and 2 bases from J, with 21 bases in between.

The rearrangement uses TRBV5-6 and TRBJ2-3; D remains unclear. This CDR3 is 17 amino acids long. V lost 0 bases and J 1 base, leaving 15 bases between the germline ends. Germline loops: CDR1 SGHDT, CDR2 YYEEEE. CDR3 DNA: TGTGCCAGCAGCTTGGCCGTCGCTTCTCGGGGCACAGATACGCAGTATTTT. Protein: CASSLAVASRGTDTQYF. Using reference TRBV5-6 and TRBJ2-3 for the parts outside the CDR3, the full variable domain is DAGVTQSPTHLIKTRGQQVTLRCSPKSGHDTVSWYQQALGQGPQFIFQYYEEEERQRGNFPDRFSGHQFPNYSSELNVNALLLGDSALYLCASSLAVASRGTDTQYFGPGTRLTVL.

The rearrangement joins TRBV24-1 to TRBJ1-1, with TRBD1 identical over 9 bases. This CDR3 is 15 amino acids long. Germline V lookup: CDR1 KGHDR, CDR2 SFDVKD. V trimming: 3 bases; J trimming: 8 bases; junction bases outside the gene matches: 9. Written as DNA, the CDR3 is TGTGCCACCAGTGATACCGGGACAGGGCCTACCGAAGCTTTCTTT. The encoded protein is CATSDTGTGPTEAFF.

This clonotype was picked up a small number of times. The chain recombines TRBV3-1 with TRBJ1-2; 8 nucleotides agree with TRBD1. The CDR3 length is 15 residues. The V gene's germline CDR1 is LGHDT and CDR2 YNNKEL (reference sequence). The ends lost 4 bases at V and 6 bases at J; junction bases unmatched: 10. In nucleotides, the CDR3 is TGTGCCAGCAGCCGGACAGGGCCAGCCGAGGATGGCTACACCTTC. It encodes CASSRTGPAEDGYTF.

This clonotype showed up many times. The rearrangement uses TRBV5-1 and TRBJ1-1, with TRBD1 matching 7 bases. Trimming cost V 4 bases and J 2 bases; bases outside gene matches: 5. The CDR3 loop spans 14 amino acids. Germline assignment: CDR1 SGHRS and CDR2 YFSETQ. The CDR3 sequence: CASSPDRPNTEAFF. The CDR3 DNA sequence: TGCGCCAGCAGCCCGGACAGGCCTAACACTGAAGCTTTCTTT.

The chain uses TRBV12-3 or TRBV12-4 and TRBJ1-2; 12 positions match TRBD1. V was pared by 5 bases and J by 5 bases, with 9 bases of the junction left unmatched. This CDR3 has 16 amino acids. As DNA, the CDR3 is TGTGCCAGCAGTCCGACCGGGACAGGGGGCCGGTATGGCTACACCTTC. It specifies CASSPTGTGGRYGYTF.

The chain is built from TRBV15 and TRBJ1-2, with D maybe TRBD1 (6 bases). The germline V gene encodes CDR1 LNHNV and CDR2 YYDKDF (reference sequence). Trimming took off 0 bases at V and 4 bases at J, with 9 bases between the two ends. This CDR3 comprises 14 residues. The CDR3: CATSREGAGYGYTF. Here the CDR3 DNA reads TGTGCCACCAGCAGAGAGGGGGCCGGCTATGGCTACACCTTC.

The chain joins TRBV20-1 to TRBJ1-6, with TRBD1 identical over 10 bases. This CDR3 is 14 amino acids long. Germline CDR1 and CDR2: DFQATT and SNEGSKA (reference sequence). The J segment lost 10 bases and the V segment lost 6 bases, leaving 9 bases of the junction unmatched. The CDR3 is CSARSGTGVSPLHF. The CDR3 coding sequence is TGCAGTGCGCGGTCCGGGACAGGGGTATCACCCCTCCACTTT.

V is TRBV4-3 and J is TRBJ2-1, with TRBD1 as a possible D gene (6 bases). CDR3 length: 15 residues. Germline CDR1 is LGHNA and CDR2 is YSLEER. With 4 bases removed from V and 2 bases from J, the gap between germline ends came to 12 bases. CDR3 coding DNA: TGCGCCAGCAGCCGCCGGACAGCGGCCTACAATGAGCAGTTCTTC. Its translation is CASSRRTAAYNEQFF.

This chain joins TRBV2 and TRBJ2-3; D ambiguous. The CDR3 spans 14 residues. In germline, CDR1 is SNHLY, CDR2 FYNNEI. Trimming took off 1 base at V and 0 bases at J, with 5 bases between the two ends. The CDR3 protein is CASSEVLSTDTQYF. As DNA, the CDR3 is TGTGCCAGCAGTGAAGTACTCAGCACAGATACGCAGTATTTT. Variable domain in full (rest from reference TRBV2 and TRBJ2-3): EPEVTQTPSHQVTQMGQEVILRCVPISNHLYFYWYRQILGQKVEFLVSFYNNEISEKSEIFDDQFSVERPDGSNFTLKIRSTKLEDSAMYFCASSEVLSTDTQYFGPGTRLTVL.

This clonotype was observed a few times. The chain couples TRBV20-1 to TRBJ1-1; possibly TRBD1 for D (5 bases). The CDR3 loop spans 16 amino acids. Trimming removed 4 bases at V and 6 bases at J, with 24 bases between. The germline V gene encodes CDR1 DFQATT and CDR2 SNEGSKA (reference sequence). CDR3 protein: CSATFIPDIWRPEAFF. CDR3 nucleotide sequence: TGCAGTGCTACCTTCATTCCGGACATTTGGAGGCCTGAAGCTTTCTTT.

This clonotype was recorded many times. The V and J genes are TRBV4-2 and TRBJ2-1; a weak D match, TRBD1 (6 bases). Germline V gives CDR1 LGHNA, CDR2 YNFKEQ. The CDR3 runs 15 residues. V dropped 1 base and J dropped 5 bases, with 12 bases sitting between them. The CDR3 here is CASSQVEQGDNEQFF. DNA of the CDR3: TGTGCCAGCAGCCAAGTGGAACAGGGAGACAATGAGCAGTTCTTC.

The chain employs TRBV20-1 and TRBJ1-6; no definite D call. V dropped 5 bases and J dropped 5 bases, with 7 bases sitting between them. The germline CDR1 and CDR2 sequences are DFQATT and SNEGSKA (reference sequence). The CDR3 sequence is 12 residues long. CDR3 nucleotide sequence: TGCAGTGCTTCCGGACATAATTCACCCCTCCACTTT. Encoded protein: CSASGHNSPLHF.

The chain links TRBV7-8 to TRBJ2-3, with D perhaps given as TRBD1 or TRBD2 (6 bases each). V dropped 0 bases and J dropped 0 bases, with 16 bases sitting between them. The CDR3 has 18 amino acids. Per the germline V gene, CDR1 is SGHVS and CDR2 is FQNEAQ. The CDR3: CASSLARSTGTSTDTQYF. CDR3 bases: TGTGCCAGCAGCTTAGCGCGATCTACAGGGACTAGCACAGATACGCAGTATTTT.

This clonotype was detected many times. This CDR3 is CASTPGRGNSPLHF. The CDR3 region has the DNA TGTGCCAGCACCCCGGGACGGGGGAATTCACCCCTCCACTTT. V and J are TRBV3-1 and TRBJ1-6, with D tentatively TRBD1 (5 bases). V lost 7 bases and J 7 bases, leaving 14 bases between the germline ends. Germline CDR1 reads LGHDT; CDR2 reads YNNKEL (reference sequence). The CDR3 sequence is 14 residues long.

This clonotype was recorded a few times. This chain links TRBV20-1 with TRBJ2-5; 7 positions match TRBD1. Germline values: CDR1 DFQATT, CDR2 SNEGSKA (reference sequence). V was pared by 5 bases and J by 2 bases, with 5 bases of the junction left unmatched. This CDR3 spans 13 amino acids. The CDR3 DNA is TGCAGTGCTGGCCGACAGGGACAAGAGACCCAGTACTTC. Translating it yields CSAGRQGQETQYF.

The chain carries TRBV5-5 and TRBJ1-1; D gene uncertain. Germline V gene data show CDR1 as SGHKS and CDR2 as YYEKEE (reference sequence). The CDR3 contains 15 residues. V shed 5 bases and J shed 1 base, with 15 bases lying between them. This CDR3 reads CASSFGGDWNTEAFF. The CDR3 DNA sequence: TGTGCCAGCAGTTTCGGCGGGGATTGGAACACTGAAGCTTTCTTT.

This clonotype was detected ten times or more. The rearrangement uses TRBV20-1 and TRBJ2-3, with 9 bases identical to TRBD2. The CDR3 length is 14 residues. Germline CDR1 is DFQATT and CDR2 is SNEGSKA (reference sequence). The junction had 8 bases not matched to a gene; V was cut back by 1 base and J by 9 bases. CDR3 loop: CSARGIAGAPTQYF. The CDR3 DNA reads TGCAGTGCTAGAGGTATAGCGGGGGCACCGACGCAGTATTTT.

This clonotype was counted only a few times. J is TRBJ2-3 and V is TRBV6-1; D unresolved. The V gene lost 5 bases and the J gene lost 3 bases, with 24 bases spanning the gap. Germline V CDR1 and CDR2: MNHNS, SASEGT. This CDR3 spans 18 amino acids. The CDR3 loop is CASSYPILRASETDTQYF. For the CDR3, the DNA is TGTGCCAGCAGTTATCCCATCTTAAGGGCCAGCGAGACAGATACGCAGTATTTT.

The V and J genes are TRBV16 and TRBJ1-1, with 8 nucleotides matching TRBD1. The germline V gene has CDR1 KGHSY and CDR2 FQNENV. The CDR3 loop spans 14 amino acids. Unmatched junction bases numbered 5, after V lost 5 bases and J lost 3 bases. The CDR3 bases are TGTGCCAGCAGCAAAGGGACAGGCGACACTGAAGCTTTCTTT. Translation gives CASSKGTGDTEAFF.

The CDR3 DNA is TGTGCCAGCAGCGGTGACAGGGTCACAGATACGCAGTATTTT. Its protein product is CASSGDRVTDTQYF. This sequence joins TRBV9 and TRBJ2-3; 7 bases map to TRBD1. Germline values: CDR1 SGDLS, CDR2 YYNGEE. The J segment lost 2 bases and the V segment lost 3 bases, leaving 3 bases of the junction unmatched. CDR3 length: 14 amino acids.